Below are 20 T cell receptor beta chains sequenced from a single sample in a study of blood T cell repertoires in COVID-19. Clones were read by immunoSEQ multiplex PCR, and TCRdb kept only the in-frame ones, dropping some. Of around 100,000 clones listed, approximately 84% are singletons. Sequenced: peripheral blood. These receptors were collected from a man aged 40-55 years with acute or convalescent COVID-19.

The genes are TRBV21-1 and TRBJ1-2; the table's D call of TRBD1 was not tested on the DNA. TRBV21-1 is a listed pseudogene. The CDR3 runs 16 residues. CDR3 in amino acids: CASSKTVSFNNYGYTF. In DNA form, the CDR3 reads TGTGCCAGCAGCAAGACAGTTAGCTTCAATAACTATGGCTACACCTTC.

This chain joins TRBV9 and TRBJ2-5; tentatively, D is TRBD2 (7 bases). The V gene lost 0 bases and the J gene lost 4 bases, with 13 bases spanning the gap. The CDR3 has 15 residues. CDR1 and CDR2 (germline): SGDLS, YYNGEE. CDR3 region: CASSVGGGARETQYF. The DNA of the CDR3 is TGTGCCAGCAGCGTAGGTGGGGGGGCTAGAGAGACCCAGTACTTC. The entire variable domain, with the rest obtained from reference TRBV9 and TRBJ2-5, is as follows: DSGVTQTPKHLITATGQRVTLRCSPRSGDLSVYWYQQSLDQGLQFLIQYYNGEERAKGNILERFSAQQFPDLHSELNLSSLELGDSALYFCASSVGGGARETQYFGPGTRLLVL.

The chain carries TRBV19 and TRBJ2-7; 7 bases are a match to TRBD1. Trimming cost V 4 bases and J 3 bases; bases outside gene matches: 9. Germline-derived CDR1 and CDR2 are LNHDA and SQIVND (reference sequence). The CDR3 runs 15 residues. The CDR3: CASSTTGTVVYEQYF. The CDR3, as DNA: TGTGCCAGTAGTACTACCGGGACAGTCGTCTACGAGCAGTACTTC.

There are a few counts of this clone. CDR3: CASSAGGYGYTF. DNA of the CDR3: TGTGCCAGCAGCGCAGGGGGATATGGCTACACCTTC. V gene TRBV7-6 combines with J gene TRBJ1-2, with 7 nucleotides matching TRBD1. Germline CDR1 SGHVS, CDR2 FNYEAQ. This CDR3 comprises 12 residues. The ends lost 5 bases at V and 5 bases at J; junction bases unmatched: 2.

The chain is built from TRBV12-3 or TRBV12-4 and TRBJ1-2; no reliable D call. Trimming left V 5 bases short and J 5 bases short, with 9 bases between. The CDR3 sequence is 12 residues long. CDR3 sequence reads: CASSVGGYGYTF. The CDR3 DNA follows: TGTGCCAGCAGTGTTGGAGGGTATGGCTACACCTTC.

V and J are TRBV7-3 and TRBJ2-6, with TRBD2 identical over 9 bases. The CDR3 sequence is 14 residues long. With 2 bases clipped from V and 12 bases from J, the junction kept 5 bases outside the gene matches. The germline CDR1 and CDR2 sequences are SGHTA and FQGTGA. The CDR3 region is CASSLAGGDGVLTF. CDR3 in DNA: TGTGCCAGCAGCTTAGCGGGGGGGGACGGCGTCCTGACTTTC.

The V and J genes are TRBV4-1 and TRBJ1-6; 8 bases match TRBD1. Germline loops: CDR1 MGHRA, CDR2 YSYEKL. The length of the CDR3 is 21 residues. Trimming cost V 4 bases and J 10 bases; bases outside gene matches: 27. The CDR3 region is CASSLNTIYLGQASRGSPLHF. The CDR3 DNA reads TGCGCCAGCAGCCTAAATACTATCTACTTGGGACAGGCCTCCCGGGGGTCACCCCTCCACTTT.

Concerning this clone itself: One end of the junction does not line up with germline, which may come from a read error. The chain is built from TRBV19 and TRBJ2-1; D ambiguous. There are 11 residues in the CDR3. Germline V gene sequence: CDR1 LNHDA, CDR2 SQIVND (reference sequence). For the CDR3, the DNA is TGTGCCACTAGTATCGGAGTTGAGCAGTTCTTC. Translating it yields CATSIGVEQFF.

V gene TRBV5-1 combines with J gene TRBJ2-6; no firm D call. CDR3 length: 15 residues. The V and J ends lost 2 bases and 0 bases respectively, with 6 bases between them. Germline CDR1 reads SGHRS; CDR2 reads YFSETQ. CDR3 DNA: TGCGCCAGCAGCTTAGACACCTCTGGGGCCAACGTCCTGACTTTC. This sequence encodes CASSLDTSGANVLTF.

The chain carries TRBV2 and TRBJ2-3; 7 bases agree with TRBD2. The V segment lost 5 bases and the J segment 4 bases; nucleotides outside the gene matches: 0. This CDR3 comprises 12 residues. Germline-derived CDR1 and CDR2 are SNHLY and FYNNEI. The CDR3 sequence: CASSSGADTQYF. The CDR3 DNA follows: TGTGCCAGCAGTAGCGGGGCAGATACGCAGTATTTT.

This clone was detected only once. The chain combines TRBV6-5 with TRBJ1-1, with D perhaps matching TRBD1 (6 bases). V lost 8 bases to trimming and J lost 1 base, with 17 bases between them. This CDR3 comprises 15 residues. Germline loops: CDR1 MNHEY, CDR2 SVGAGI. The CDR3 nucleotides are TGTGCCAGCCGAAGACAGGCGCAAGAGAACACTGAAGCTTTCTTT. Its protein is CASRRQAQENTEAFF.

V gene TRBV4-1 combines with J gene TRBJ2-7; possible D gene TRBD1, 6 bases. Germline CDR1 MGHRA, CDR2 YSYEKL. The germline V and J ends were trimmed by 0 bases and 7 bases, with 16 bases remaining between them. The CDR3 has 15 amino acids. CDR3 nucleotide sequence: TGCGCCAGCAGCCAAGATGGGGGCAGGTCGAAGGAGCAGTACTTC. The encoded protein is CASSQDGGRSKEQYF.

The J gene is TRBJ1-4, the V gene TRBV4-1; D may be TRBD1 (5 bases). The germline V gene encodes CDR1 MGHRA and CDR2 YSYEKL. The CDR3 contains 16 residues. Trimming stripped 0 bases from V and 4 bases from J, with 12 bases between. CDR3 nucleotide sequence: TGCGCCAGCAGCCAAGAAACCGGGGGGGTTAATGAAAAACTGTTTTTT. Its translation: CASSQETGGVNEKLFF.

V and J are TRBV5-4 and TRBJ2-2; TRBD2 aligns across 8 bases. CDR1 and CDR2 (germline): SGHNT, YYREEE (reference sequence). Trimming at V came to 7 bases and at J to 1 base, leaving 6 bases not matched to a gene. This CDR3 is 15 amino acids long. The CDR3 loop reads CASEISGVNTGELFF. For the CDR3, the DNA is TGTGCCAGCGAAATTAGCGGGGTGAACACCGGGGAGCTGTTTTTT.

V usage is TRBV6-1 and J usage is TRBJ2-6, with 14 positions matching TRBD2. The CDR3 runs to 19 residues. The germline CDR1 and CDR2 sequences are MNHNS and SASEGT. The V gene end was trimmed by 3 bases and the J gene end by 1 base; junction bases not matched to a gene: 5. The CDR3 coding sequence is TGTGCCAGCAGTGAGCGACTAGCGGGGGGGCAATCTGGGGCCAACGTCCTGACTTTC. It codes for CASSERLAGGQSGANVLTF.

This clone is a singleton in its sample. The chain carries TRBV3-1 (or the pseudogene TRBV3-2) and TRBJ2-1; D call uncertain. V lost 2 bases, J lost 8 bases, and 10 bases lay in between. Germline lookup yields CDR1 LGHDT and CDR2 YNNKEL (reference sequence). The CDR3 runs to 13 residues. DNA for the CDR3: TGTGCCAGCAGCCAACCCTTAAGCTATGAGCAGTTCTTC. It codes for CASSQPLSYEQFF.

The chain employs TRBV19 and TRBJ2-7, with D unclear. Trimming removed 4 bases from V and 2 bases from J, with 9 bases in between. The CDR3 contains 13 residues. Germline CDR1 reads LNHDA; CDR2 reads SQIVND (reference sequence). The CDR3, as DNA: TGTGCCAGTAGTACCGAACCTACCTACGAGCAGTACTTC. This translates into CASSTEPTYEQYF.

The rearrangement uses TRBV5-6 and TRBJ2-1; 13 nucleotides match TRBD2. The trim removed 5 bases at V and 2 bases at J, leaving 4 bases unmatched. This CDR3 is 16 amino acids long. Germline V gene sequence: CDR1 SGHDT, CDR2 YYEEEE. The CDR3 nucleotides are TGTGCCAGCAGTCTACTAGCGGGGGGGACCTACAATGAGCAGTTCTTC. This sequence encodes CASSLLAGGTYNEQFF.

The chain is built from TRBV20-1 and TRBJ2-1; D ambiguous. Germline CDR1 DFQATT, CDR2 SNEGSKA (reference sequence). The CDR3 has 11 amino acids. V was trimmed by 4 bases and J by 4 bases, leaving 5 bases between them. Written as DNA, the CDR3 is TGCAGTGCTAAAGCGTACAATGAGCAGTTCTTC. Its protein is CSAKAYNEQFF.

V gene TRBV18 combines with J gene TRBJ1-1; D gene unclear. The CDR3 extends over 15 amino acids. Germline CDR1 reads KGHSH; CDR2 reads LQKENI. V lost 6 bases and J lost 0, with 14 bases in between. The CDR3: CASSPSQTMNTEAFF. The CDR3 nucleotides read TGTGCCAGCTCTCCTTCACAGACGATGAACACTGAAGCTTTCTTT.